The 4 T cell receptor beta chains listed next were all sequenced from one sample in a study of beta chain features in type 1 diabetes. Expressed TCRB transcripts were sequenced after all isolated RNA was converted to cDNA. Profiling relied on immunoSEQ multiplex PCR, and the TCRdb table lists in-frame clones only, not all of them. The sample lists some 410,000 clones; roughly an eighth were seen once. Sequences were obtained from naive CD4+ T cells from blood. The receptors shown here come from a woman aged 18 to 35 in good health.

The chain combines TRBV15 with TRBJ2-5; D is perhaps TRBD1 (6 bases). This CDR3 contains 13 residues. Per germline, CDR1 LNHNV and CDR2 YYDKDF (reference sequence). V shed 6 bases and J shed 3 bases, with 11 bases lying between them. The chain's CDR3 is CATRIRGKETQYF. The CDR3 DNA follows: TGTGCCACCAGAATTAGGGGGAAAGAGACCCAGTACTTC.

This CDR3 reads CASSVISGDTQYF. DNA of the CDR3: TGTGCCAGCAGCGTAATCAGTGGAGATACGCAGTATTTT. The J gene is TRBJ2-3, the V gene TRBV9; D gene unclear. Trimming pared 1 base from V and 5 bases from J, leaving 8 bases between. The length of the CDR3 is 13 residues. Germline V gene data show CDR1 as SGDLS and CDR2 as YYNGEE.

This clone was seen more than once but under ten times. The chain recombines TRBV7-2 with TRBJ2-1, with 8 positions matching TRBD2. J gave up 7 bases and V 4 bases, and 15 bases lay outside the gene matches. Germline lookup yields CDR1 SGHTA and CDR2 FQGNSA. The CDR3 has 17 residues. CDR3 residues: CASSSRTVGTRQNEQFF. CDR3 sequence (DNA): TGTGCCAGCAGCTCGAGAACCGTCGGGACTAGACAGAATGAGCAGTTCTTC.

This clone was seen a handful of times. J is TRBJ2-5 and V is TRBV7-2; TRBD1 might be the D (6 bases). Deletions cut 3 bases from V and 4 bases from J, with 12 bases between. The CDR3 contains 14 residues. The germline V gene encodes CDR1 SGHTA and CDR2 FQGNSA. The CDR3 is CASSLVGAIETQYF. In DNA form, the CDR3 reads TGTGCCAGCAGCTTGGTGGGGGCGATAGAGACCCAGTACTTC. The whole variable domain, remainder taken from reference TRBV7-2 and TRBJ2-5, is GAGVSQSPSNKVTEKGKDVELRCDPISGHTALYWYRQSLGQGLEFLIYFQGNSAPDKSGLPSDRFSAERTGGSVSTLTIQRTQQEDSAVYLCASSLVGAIETQYFGPGTRLLVL.